What follows are 24 T cell receptor beta chains derived from one specimen sequenced in a study of T-cell memory formation after mild COVID-19. TCRdb fed the 5' RACE reads into MiXCR, producing one record per CDR3 protein. The repertoire consists of 150,000 to 200,000 distinct CDR3 sequences, with roughly 12% occurring once and the leading ten covering 3% to 4%. The sample comprised PBMCs or a T cell subset sorted from them (not recorded which). The receptor set was obtained from a man younger than 30 who had mild COVID-19 (a few samples of this study predate the infection). Cell type and time point are not known.

This clonotype was observed a handful of times. CDR3 DNA sequence: TGTGCCAGCAGTTGGCAAGGGGACGGCCCCCAGTACTTC. Translated: CASSWQGDGPQYF. The rearrangement links TRBV12-3 or TRBV12-4 to TRBJ2-5, with D perhaps TRBD1 or TRBD2 (5 bases each). CDR3 length equals 13 residues. Trimming took off 4 bases at V and 9 bases at J, with 15 bases between the two ends.

The chain recombines TRBV7-9 with TRBJ2-5; perhaps TRBD2 as D (5 bases). Germline V CDR1 and CDR2: SEHNR, FQNEAQ (reference sequence). V was shortened by 4 bases and J by 7 bases, with 10 bases between the two germline ends. The CDR3 runs to 12 residues. The chain's CDR3 is CASSSGMGTQYF. CDR3 coding DNA: TGTGCCAGCAGCTCGGGAATGGGGACCCAGTACTTC.

The chain joins TRBV18 to TRBJ1-1; possible D gene TRBD1, 5 bases. Per germline, CDR1 KGHSH and CDR2 LQKENI. Trimming removed 6 bases at V and 3 bases at J, with 11 bases between. The CDR3 runs 13 residues. This CDR3 is CASSGGLDTEAFF. The CDR3 DNA is TGTGCCAGCTCGGGGGGTCTCGACACTGAAGCTTTCTTT.

This clonotype has only a few counts. Germline is not matched at one junction end, which may reflect a read error. The gene calls are TRBV20-1 and TRBJ2-3, with TRBD2 matching over 7 bases. Germline V gene lookup returns CDR1 DFQATT and CDR2 SNEGSKA (reference sequence). This CDR3 has 16 residues. The chain's CDR3 is CSVRDEGTTSTDTQYF. CDR3 nucleotides: TGCAGTGTTAGAGATGAGGGGACTACTAGCACAGATACGCAGTATTTT.

This clonotype was observed a few times. The chain recombines TRBV10-1 with TRBJ2-3, with TRBD2 as a possible D gene (6 bases). V dropped 3 bases and J dropped 3 bases, with 13 bases sitting between them. Germline CDR1 is WNHNN and CDR2 is SYGVQD (reference sequence). This CDR3 region has 15 residues. The DNA for the CDR3 is TGCGCCAGCAGTGACCGGGGGACCTATACAGATACGCAGTATTTT. Translation: CASSDRGTYTDTQYF.

In this sample, this clonotype turned up a few times. The chain carries TRBV29-1 and TRBJ1-2; unclear D gene. The CDR3 has 13 amino acids. Germline V gene sequence: CDR1 SQVTM, CDR2 ANQGSEA. With 6 bases removed from V and 7 bases from J, the gap between germline ends came to 18 bases. Here the CDR3 DNA reads TGCAGCGTCGCCACATCTGATGGGGTTGGCTACACCTTC. Its protein product is CSVATSDGVGYTF.

This clonotype was counted a few times. This rearrangement joins TRBV5-1 to TRBJ2-2, with D hard to call. Trimming stripped 0 bases from V and 3 bases from J, with 9 bases between. The CDR3 extends over 15 amino acids. Germline V gene data show CDR1 as SGHRS and CDR2 as YFSETQ. The DNA of the CDR3 is TGCGCCAGCAGCTTGGAAATTACAGACACCGGGGAGCTGTTTTTT. Residues: CASSLEITDTGELFF.

This clonotype has only a few counts. The gene calls are TRBV7-2 and TRBJ2-3; D tentatively reads TRBD1 or TRBD2 (5 bases each). Germline V CDR1 and CDR2: SGHTA, FQGNSA. V lost 3 bases and J 10 bases, leaving 14 bases between the germline ends. The CDR3 spans 13 residues. The CDR3 reads CASSLGREWAQYF. The DNA for the CDR3 is TGTGCCAGCAGCTTGGGCAGGGAGTGGGCGCAGTATTTT.

The chain carries TRBV7-9 and TRBJ1-1; D is ambiguous. V lost 2 bases and J 8 bases, leaving 15 bases between the germline ends. CDR1 SEHNR and CDR2 FQNEAQ come from the germline V gene (reference sequence). The CDR3 loop spans 14 amino acids. CDR3 coding DNA: TGTGCCAGCAGCTTAATGAGTAGTACGGCGGAAGCTTTCTTT. This gives the protein CASSLMSSTAEAFF.

The rearrangement joins TRBV6-2 or TRBV6-3 to TRBJ1-1; D remains ambiguous. CDR3 length equals 13 residues. Looked up from germline, CDR1 is MNHEY and CDR2 is SVGEGT. V dropped 1 base and J dropped 1 base, with 4 bases sitting between them. This chain's CDR3 is CASSYWSNTEAFF. The CDR3 nucleotides read TGTGCCAGCAGTTACTGGTCGAACACTGAAGCTTTCTTT.

This clonotype was found a few times. The CDR3 region has the DNA TGTGCCAGCAGTGCACAGGGTGGAGGGACTGAAGCTTTCTTT. Translating it yields CASSAQGGGTEAFF. The gene calls are TRBV6-1 and TRBJ1-1; tentatively, D is TRBD1 (6 bases). There are 14 residues in the CDR3. V gave up 4 bases and J gave up 5 bases, with 14 bases separating them. Germline V CDR1 and CDR2: MNHNS, SASEGT.

This clonotype came up many times. The J gene is TRBJ2-3, the V gene TRBV6-2 or TRBV6-3, with D possibly matching TRBD2 (6 bases). V was trimmed by 5 bases and J by 6 bases, leaving 15 bases between them. The CDR3 length is 14 residues. Germline V gives CDR1 MNHEY, CDR2 SVGEGT. This chain's CDR3 is CASSHRDWWDTQYF. The CDR3 DNA reads TGTGCCAGCAGTCACCGGGACTGGTGGGATACGCAGTATTTT.

V and J are TRBV10-3 and TRBJ2-1, with 12 bases that match TRBD2. The CDR3 totals 15 residues. Trimming cost V 6 bases and J 4 bases; bases outside gene matches: 4. The germline CDR1 and CDR2 sequences are ENHRY and SYGVKD. The CDR3 nucleotides are TGTGCCATCAGAACCGGACTAGCGGGATACAATGAGCAGTTCTTC. Translating it yields CAIRTGLAGYNEQFF.

The chain joins TRBV5-1 to TRBJ1-5; no clear D gene. Germline V gene data show CDR1 as SGHRS and CDR2 as YFSETQ. The CDR3 runs 13 residues. The V gene lost 5 bases and the J gene lost 2 bases, with 8 bases spanning the gap. The CDR3 protein is CASSWQGNQPQHF. The CDR3 region has the DNA TGCGCCAGCAGTTGGCAGGGCAATCAGCCCCAGCATTTT.

The rearrangement joins TRBV6-5 to TRBJ2-5, with TRBD1 matching over 9 bases. CDR1 and CDR2 from the germline V gene are MNHEY and SVGAGI. This CDR3 has 16 amino acids. The trim removed 4 bases at V and 4 bases at J, leaving 10 bases unmatched. CDR3: CASSWSGTGSGETQYF. The DNA of the CDR3 is TGTGCCAGCAGTTGGTCCGGGACAGGGTCAGGAGAGACCCAGTACTTC.

This clonotype has ten or more counts. This chain connects TRBV20-1 to TRBJ2-1, with D hard to call. This CDR3 contains 12 residues. The germline V gene has CDR1 DFQATT and CDR2 SNEGSKA (reference sequence). V lost 5 bases and J lost 5, with 10 bases in between. The DNA for the CDR3 is TGCAGTGCTTGGCTGAGGAACAATGAGCAGTTCTTC. Translating it yields CSAWLRNNEQFF.

The J gene is TRBJ1-2, the V gene TRBV20-1, with TRBD1 matching over 7 bases. This CDR3 is 13 amino acids long. V dropped 6 bases and J dropped 8; count of bases not matched to a gene: 12. CDR1 is DFQATT and CDR2 is SNEGSKA in the germline V gene (reference sequence). In nucleotides, the CDR3 is TGCAGTGCCAGGGCCGGGACAGTAGGAGGCTACACCTTC. This translates into CSARAGTVGGYTF.

The sample holds a few counts of this clonotype. The chain combines TRBV20-1 with TRBJ2-1; D is possibly TRBD2 (7 bases). Germline V gene sequence: CDR1 DFQATT, CDR2 SNEGSKA (reference sequence). Trimming left V 1 base short and J 1 base short, with 23 bases between. The CDR3 is made up of 19 amino acids. The CDR3 bases are TGCAGTGCTAGAGCGGGGGGTTGGGGGCAGTTAGGTTCCTACAATGAGCAGTTCTTC. Its translation: CSARAGGWGQLGSYNEQFF.

This clonotype was detected many times. This chain joins TRBV12-3 or TRBV12-4 and TRBJ1-5; TRBD1 aligns across 7 bases. Trimming at V came to 5 bases and at J to 5 bases, leaving 18 bases not matched to a gene. The CDR3 is made up of 18 amino acids. The CDR3 loop is CASSLGHLRGRFDQPQHF. In DNA form, the CDR3 reads TGTGCCAGCAGTCTTGGGCACCTTAGGGGGCGATTTGATCAGCCCCAGCATTTT.

There are a few counts of this clonotype. The V and J genes are TRBV5-1 and TRBJ2-6; 9 bases align to TRBD1. Trimming cost V 4 bases and J 8 bases; bases outside gene matches: 10. The CDR3 sequence is 16 residues long. Germline assignment: CDR1 SGHRS and CDR2 YFSETQ. The CDR3 nucleotides are TGCGCCAGCAGCACCGACGCGGGACAGGGACCCAACGTCCTGACTTTC. Translation gives CASSTDAGQGPNVLTF.

This clonotype was found a few times. CDR3 DNA sequence: TGCAGTGCTAGGGGGACACCTAAAGAGACCCAGTACTTC. Its translation: CSARGTPKETQYF. This chain links TRBV20-1 with TRBJ2-5; possible D gene TRBD1, 6 bases. Trimming removed 3 bases at V and 3 bases at J, with 11 bases between. CDR1 and CDR2 (germline): DFQATT, SNEGSKA (reference sequence). The CDR3 spans 13 residues.

This chain connects TRBV14 to TRBJ1-3; D call uncertain. Trimming took off 2 bases at V and 6 bases at J, with 8 bases between the two ends. Germline V CDR1 and CDR2: SGHDN, FVKESK. There are 13 residues in the CDR3. The chain's CDR3 is CASSQSTANTIYF. CDR3 in DNA: TGTGCCAGCAGCCAATCTACAGCAAACACCATATATTTT.

This clonotype has ten or more counts. The rearrangement uses TRBV5-1 and TRBJ1-4, with D possibly being TRBD1 (5 bases). Trimming took 1 base from V and 10 from J, leaving 20 bases between them. The CDR3 spans 16 residues. The germline gives CDR1 SGHRS, CDR2 YFSETQ. CDR3 DNA: TGCGCCAGCAGCTTGACCGCTGACAGCCGATTCGGAAAACTGTTTTTT. Translating gives CASSLTADSRFGKLFF.

J is TRBJ1-4 and V is TRBV12-3 or TRBV12-4; TRBD1 agrees at 7 bases. The V segment lost 2 bases and the J segment 2 bases; nucleotides outside the gene matches: 2. The CDR3 totals 15 residues. CDR3 protein: CASSLRGQTNEKLFF. In DNA, the CDR3 is TGTGCCAGCAGTTTACGGGGACAGACTAATGAAAAACTGTTTTTT.